This TCR beta chain appears in the sequencing data of a study of blood T cell repertoires in COVID-19. In the study overall: Acute and convalescent COVID-19 samples came from the United States, Italy and Spain. PBMCs, B-cell-depleted T cells, or T cells were the source of the cDNA or gDNA that made up the material.

Original processing notes: By means of reference gene primer amplification, nucleated cell counts were estimated. Produced via immunoSEQ multiplex PCR; TCRdb's table is partial and in-frame only. The V and J calls and clone size come from that table; D and trimming were worked out from the DNA. This sample has 150,000 to 200,000 clones, with 85% to 90% found just once. Seattle participants joined during active infection and were tracked over time. This CDR3 is built from 15 residues. Trimming took 5 bases from V and 2 from J; bases not matched to a gene: 5. CDR1 and CDR2 (germline): LGHDT, YNNKEL (reference sequence).

The sample comprised peripheral blood. The sequence derives from a woman aged 65 to 85 with COVID-19, enrolled during active disease. This chain connects TRBV3-1 (or the pseudogene TRBV3-2) to TRBJ2-3; 9 positions agree with TRBD1. The CDR3 is CASSYGQGPTDTQYF. The CDR3 DNA reads TGTGCCAGCAGCTACGGACAGGGGCCCACAGATACGCAGTATTTT.